The next 3 T cell receptor beta chains were all read from a single sample in a study of blood T cell repertoires in COVID-19. Data came from immunoSEQ multiplex PCR; TCRdb stores just in-frame clones and leaves some out. This sample has around 300,000 clones, with about nine tenths found just once. The sequencing input was peripheral blood. These receptors were obtained from a man between 50 and 59 years old with active or convalescent COVID-19.

V usage is TRBV30 and J usage is TRBJ2-3, with D possibly TRBD2 on 5 matching bases. CDR1 and CDR2 (germline): GTSNPN, SVGIG (reference sequence). V lost 0 bases to trimming and J lost 8 bases, with 18 bases between them. CDR3 length: 15 residues. CDR3 amino acids: CAWSVFGGLLSTQYF. DNA for the CDR3: TGTGCCTGGAGTGTGTTTGGAGGCCTTTTGAGTACGCAGTATTTT.

The genes are TRBV19 and TRBJ2-5; TRBD1 matches 7 bases. Germline values: CDR1 LNHDA, CDR2 SQIVND (reference sequence). The junction had 5 bases not matched to a gene; V was cut back by 4 bases and J by 0 bases. This CDR3 is built from 15 residues. The CDR3: CASSTSTGYQETQYF. In DNA form, the CDR3 reads TGTGCCAGTAGTACTTCGACAGGGTACCAAGAGACCCAGTACTTC.

The rearrangement links TRBV4-2 to TRBJ2-3; 10 bases agree with TRBD2. V lost 7 bases to trimming and J lost 4 bases; unmatched junction nucleotides: 5. The CDR3 is 14 residues long. Per germline, CDR1 LGHNA and CDR2 YNFKEQ. DNA for the CDR3: TGTGCCAGCACCGGGACTAGCGCATCAGATACGCAGTATTTT. Translating gives CASTGTSASDTQYF.